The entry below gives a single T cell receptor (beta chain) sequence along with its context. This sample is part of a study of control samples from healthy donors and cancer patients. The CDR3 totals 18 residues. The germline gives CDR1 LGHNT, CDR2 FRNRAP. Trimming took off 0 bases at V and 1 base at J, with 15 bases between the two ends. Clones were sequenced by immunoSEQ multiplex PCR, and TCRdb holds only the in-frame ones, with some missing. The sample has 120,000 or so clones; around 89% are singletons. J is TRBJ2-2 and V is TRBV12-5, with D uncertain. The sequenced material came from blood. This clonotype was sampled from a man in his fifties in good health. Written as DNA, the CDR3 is TGTGCTAGTGGTTTGGTAGTCGGTCCCCAGCTGAACACCGGGGAGCTGTTTTTT. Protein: CASGLVVGPQLNTGELFF.